This T cell receptor (beta chain) was obtained from a study of shared clonotypes between healthy human individuals. Broader study findings: Researchers sampled blood only, noting tissue repertoires likely differ. The sharing of 5% to 6.5% of naive CD4 clonotypes was seen across a handful of donors.

As for this clone: Its cognate antigen is unknown.

HIV-negative, healthy adults without recent acute infections or vaccinations were the donors. Study processing details: Junction-only sequences without quality scores were provided by ImmunoSEQ, so filtering was different. Here immunoSEQ multiplex PCR was the method, and the copy in TCRdb shows in-frame clones only, minus some. The V and J calls and clone size are taken from that table; D and trimming were inferred from the DNA. The repertoire has hundreds of thousands of clones, 60% to 75% of them found once; the top ten carry 1.5% to 2%. CDR3 length: 13 amino acids. CDR1 and CDR2 from the germline V gene are MGHDK and SYGVNS. V shed 7 bases and J shed 3 bases, with 9 bases lying between them.

This sequence was found in a woman in her twenties or thirties in good health. V gene TRBV25-1 combines with J gene TRBJ2-2; D is unresolved. Sequencing was performed on memory CD4+ T cells sorted from blood. Subset of the sample: CD45RA-negative fraction. The CDR3 here is CASTLGYTGELFF. In DNA form, the CDR3 reads TGTGCCAGCACGTTGGGGTACACCGGGGAGCTGTTTTTT. The complete variable domain, with remaining parts taken from reference TRBV25-1 and TRBJ2-2, reads EADIYQTPRYLVIGTGKKITLECSQTMGHDKMYWYQQDPGMELHLIHYSYGVNSTEKGDLSSESTVSRIRTEHFPLTLESARPSHTSQYLCASTLGYTGELFFGEGSRLTVL.